Shown below are 8 T cell receptor beta chains from a single sample sequenced in a study of blood T cell repertoires in COVID-19. Libraries were prepared by immunoSEQ multiplex PCR; TCRdb keeps only in-frame clonotypes and omits some of them. The profile shows a few hundred thousand clones, about four fifths of them singletons. The sequenced material came from PBMCs or T cells enriched from blood (not recorded which). The receptor source for this set is a woman in her 50s who had recovered from COVID-19.

The V call is TRBV10-3, the J call TRBJ1-6; 8 bases match TRBD1. Germline assignment: CDR1 ENHRY and CDR2 SYGVKD. The CDR3 totals 13 residues. J gave up 7 bases and V 10 bases, and 6 bases lay outside the gene matches. CDR3 coding DNA: TGTGCCACAGGACAGGGTGGAAATTCACCCCTCCACTTT. Protein: CATGQGGNSPLHF.

J is TRBJ1-2 and V is TRBV19, with TRBD1 as a possible D gene (6 bases). Germline V gene sequence: CDR1 LNHDA, CDR2 SQIVND (reference sequence). The CDR3 covers 15 residues. The V end lost 4 bases, the J end lost 2 bases, and 14 bases lay between the germline ends. CDR3 region: CASSKDRPMNYGYTF. The CDR3 DNA reads as TGTGCCAGTAGTAAAGACAGGCCAATGAACTATGGCTACACCTTC.

This chain joins TRBV7-9 and TRBJ1-6, with TRBD1 matching over 7 bases. This CDR3 spans 13 amino acids. The J segment lost 12 bases and the V segment lost 4 bases, leaving 6 bases of the junction unmatched. Per the germline V gene, CDR1 is SEHNR and CDR2 is FQNEAQ (reference sequence). The CDR3 sequence is CASSSQGDVPLHF. CDR3 DNA sequence: TGTGCCAGCAGCTCCCAGGGGGACGTACCCCTCCACTTT.

The rearrangement joins TRBV7-6 to TRBJ1-2; D remains unclear. Germline-derived CDR1 and CDR2 are SGHVS and FNYEAQ. The ends were cut back, 2 bases at V and 3 bases at J, with 25 bases in the middle. The CDR3 spans 19 residues. CDR3 region: CASSLIVPNVQDKDYGYTF. The CDR3 DNA reads as TGTGCCAGCAGCTTAATTGTACCCAACGTGCAGGATAAGGACTATGGCTACACCTTC.

This clone was counted only a few times. The CDR3 protein is CSASAVSLNTEAFF. The CDR3 DNA follows: TGCAGTGCTAGTGCGGTAAGCCTGAACACTGAAGCTTTCTTT. V usage is TRBV20-1 and J usage is TRBJ1-1; D uncertain. The CDR3 contains 14 residues. Deletions cut 3 bases from V and 0 bases from J, with 11 bases between. Germline CDR1 and CDR2: DFQATT and SNEGSKA (reference sequence).

The chain combines TRBV20-1 with TRBJ1-1, with 9 positions matching TRBD1. The CDR3 length is 11 residues. CDR1 is DFQATT, CDR2 SNEGSKA, per germline (reference sequence). Trimming removed 1 base from V and 10 bases from J; junction bases left unmatched: 1. Here the CDR3 reads CSARAGQGAFF. CDR3 in DNA: TGCAGTGCTAGAGCGGGACAGGGAGCTTTCTTT.

CDR3 protein: CASTVFGGSGGGNTIYF. In DNA form, the CDR3 reads TGTGCCAGCACTGTTTTCGGGGGGTCCGGAGGGGGAAACACCATATATTTT. The chain combines TRBV5-4 with TRBJ1-3; D is perhaps TRBD1 (5 bases). CDR3 length: 17 residues. The germline V and J ends were trimmed by 6 bases and 4 bases, with 23 bases remaining between them. The V gene's germline CDR1 is SGHNT and CDR2 YYREEE (reference sequence).

The chain is built from TRBV7-8 and TRBJ1-5; the D gene is possibly TRBD1 (6 bases). The germline V gene encodes CDR1 SGHVS and CDR2 FQNEAQ. CDR3 length: 14 residues. Trimming took 5 bases from V and 9 from J, leaving 17 bases between them. The CDR3 sequence is CASSPGDTGTPQHF. DNA for the CDR3: TGTGCCAGCAGCCCAGGGGATACAGGGACGCCCCAGCATTTT.